Presented here are 31 T cell receptor beta chains from one specimen sequenced in a study of T cell responses to AZD1222 COVID-19 vaccine. Clones were read by immunoSEQ multiplex PCR, and TCRdb kept only the in-frame ones, dropping some. The sample has 90,000 to 120,000 clones, approximately 89% seen once. The sequenced sample was peripheral blood, obtained on day 0 of AZD1222 vaccination. These receptors were collected from an adult in good health.

This chain connects TRBV11-2 to TRBJ2-3, with TRBD2 matching 8 bases. Germline V gives CDR1 SGHAT, CDR2 FQNNGV. CDR3 length: 15 residues. Losses at the gene ends were 5 bases for V and 5 bases for J; bases not matched to a gene: 9. The DNA for the CDR3 is TGTGCCAGCAGCCACCCCGACGGGACTAGAGATACGCAGTATTTT. Encoded protein: CASSHPDGTRDTQYF.

This rearrangement joins TRBV27 to TRBJ1-5; D gene uncertain. V was shortened by 5 bases and J by 7 bases, with 12 bases between the two germline ends. The CDR3 runs 13 residues. The germline V gene has CDR1 MNHEY and CDR2 SMNVEV (reference sequence). CDR3 residues: CASSSRVWQPQHF. CDR3 sequence (DNA): TGTGCCAGCAGTAGTAGGGTATGGCAGCCCCAGCATTTT.

The chain couples TRBV7-9 to TRBJ1-3, with D perhaps matching TRBD1 (6 bases). The CDR3 totals 14 residues. Trimming took off 6 bases at V and 4 bases at J, with 13 bases between the two ends. Per the germline V gene, CDR1 is SEHNR and CDR2 is FQNEAQ (reference sequence). For the CDR3, the DNA is TGTGCCAGCAGTCGCGCGGGGGCCGGAAACACCATATATTTT. This codes for CASSRAGAGNTIYF. The complete variable domain, with remaining parts taken from reference TRBV7-9 and TRBJ1-3, reads DTGVSQNPRHKITKRGQNVTFRCDPISEHNRLYWYRQTLGQGPEFLTYFQNEAQLEKSRLLSDRFSAERPKGSFSTLEIQRTEQGDSAMYLCASSRAGAGNTIYFGEGSWLTVV.

This clone occurred a few times. The chain has TRBV7-2 and TRBJ1-5; tentative D call: TRBD1 (6 bases). V was clipped by 4 bases and J by 1 base, with 8 bases between them. Germline CDR1 is SGHTA and CDR2 is FQGNSA. CDR3 size: 14 residues. The CDR3 DNA follows: TGTGCCAGCAGCTCACAGGGAAGCAATCAGCCCCAGCATTTT. It translates to CASSSQGSNQPQHF.

This clone was found once. The chain joins TRBV4-1 to TRBJ1-6; D is undetermined. The length of the CDR3 is 12 residues. The V gene's germline CDR1 is MGHRA and CDR2 YSYEKL. V was trimmed by 4 bases and J by 11 bases, leaving 9 bases between them. CDR3 region: CASSLMGPPLHF. The CDR3 DNA reads as TGCGCCAGCAGCCTTATGGGTCCACCCCTCCACTTT.

The table lists this clone with a count of one. This chain connects TRBV28 to TRBJ2-1; 7 bases map to TRBD1. Germline lookup yields CDR1 MDHEN and CDR2 SYDVKM. The CDR3 sequence is 15 residues long. V was clipped by 8 bases and J by 8 bases; unmatched bases: 15. In DNA, the CDR3 is TGTGCCAGCGGGAGCAAGGGGGCCGTTCCCTATGAGCAGTTCTTC. It encodes CASGSKGAVPYEQFF.

V gene TRBV7-3 combines with J gene TRBJ1-5; a weak D match, TRBD1 (6 bases). Trimming removed 5 bases at V and 0 bases at J, with 17 bases between. Per germline, CDR1 SGHTA and CDR2 FQGTGA. The CDR3 totals 17 residues. The DNA for the CDR3 is TGTGCCAGCAGCCTACCCCCCAGGGGCTATAGCAATCAGCCCCAGCATTTT. It specifies CASSLPPRGYSNQPQHF.

The J gene is TRBJ1-5, the V gene TRBV6-2 or TRBV6-3; D possibly corresponds to TRBD1 (5 bases). The CDR3 has 15 residues. CDR1 and CDR2 (germline): MNHEY, SVGEGT. Trimming removed 2 bases from V and 0 bases from J, with 8 bases in between. The CDR3 loop reads CASSYEGPSNQPQHF. The CDR3 DNA is TGTGCCAGCAGTTACGAGGGGCCTAGCAATCAGCCCCAGCATTTT.

The chain's CDR3 is CASSPSQGTDTQYF. As DNA, the CDR3 is TGTGCCAGCTCACCGTCCCAAGGCACAGATACGCAGTATTTT. The chain is built from TRBV18 and TRBJ2-3; D is unclear. The CDR3 consists of 14 residues. Looked up from germline, CDR1 is KGHSH and CDR2 is LQKENI. V lost 3 bases and J 1 base, leaving 8 bases between the germline ends.

In DNA, the CDR3 is TGTGCCAGCAACTGGGACAGTGTAAGCTCCGAGCAGTACTTC. Its translation: CASNWDSVSSEQYF. V is TRBV6-5 and J is TRBJ2-7; 7 nucleotides agree with TRBD1. Trimming removed 7 bases from V and 6 bases from J; junction bases left unmatched: 12. This CDR3 spans 14 amino acids. The germline V gene has CDR1 MNHEY and CDR2 SVGAGI.

The chain joins TRBV7-2 to TRBJ1-2; tentatively, D is TRBD1 (5 bases). The V and J ends lost 0 bases and 7 bases respectively, with 9 bases between them. The CDR3 loop spans 13 amino acids. Germline CDR1 and CDR2: SGHTA and FQGNSA. CDR3 amino acids: CASSLAPGRGYTF. The CDR3 DNA is TGTGCCAGCAGCTTAGCGCCGGGACGTGGCTACACCTTC. Drawing the rest from reference TRBV7-2 and TRBJ1-2, the complete variable domain is GAGVSQSPSNKVTEKGKDVELRCDPISGHTALYWYRQSLGQGLEFLIYFQGNSAPDKSGLPSDRFSAERTGGSVSTLTIQRTQQEDSAVYLCASSLAPGRGYTFGSGTRLTVV.

The chain employs TRBV20-1 and TRBJ1-2; D gene unclear. The V end was cut by 3 bases, the J end by 3 bases, with 5 bases between. Germline V gene data show CDR1 as DFQATT and CDR2 as SNEGSKA (reference sequence). The CDR3 extends over 11 amino acids. CDR3 nucleotides: TGCAGTGCTAGCCGAGACTATGGCTACACCTTC. This codes for CSASRDYGYTF.

V and J are TRBV11-2 and TRBJ1-3, with TRBD1 matching 9 bases. J lost 0 bases, V lost 4 bases, and 7 bases had no gene match. There are 17 residues in the CDR3. Germline CDR1 SGHAT, CDR2 FQNNGV. CDR3 sequence reads: CASSWAGQGDSGNTIYF. The CDR3 region has the DNA TGTGCCAGCAGCTGGGCGGGACAGGGCGACTCTGGAAACACCATATATTTT.

This sequence joins TRBV5-1 and TRBJ1-1; D is uncertain. Germline-derived CDR1 and CDR2 are SGHRS and YFSETQ. The CDR3 runs 13 residues. V was trimmed by 4 bases and J by 1 base, leaving 8 bases between them. The CDR3: CASSLRTNTEAFF. As DNA, the CDR3 is TGCGCCAGCAGCCTAAGGACGAACACTGAAGCTTTCTTT. Supplemented by reference TRBV5-1 and TRBJ1-1, the full variable domain reads KAGVTQTPRYLIKTRGQQVTLSCSPISGHRSVSWYQQTPGQGLQFLFEYFSETQRNKGNFPGRFSGRQFSNSRSEMNVSTLELGDSALYLCASSLRTNTEAFFGQGTRLTVV.

The CDR3 region is CASSGPGRGEQYF. CDR3 DNA: TGCGCCAGCAGTGGCCCTGGGCGTGGTGAGCAGTACTTC. The chain recombines TRBV10-1 with TRBJ2-7; D not certain. The CDR3 has 13 amino acids. Trimming pared 4 bases from V and 7 bases from J, leaving 14 bases between. CDR1 is WNHNN, CDR2 SYGVQD, per germline (reference sequence).

The rearrangement uses TRBV5-1 and TRBJ2-7; 7 nucleotides line up with TRBD1. Germline V gives CDR1 SGHRS, CDR2 YFSETQ. The CDR3 sequence is 14 residues long. V lost 3 bases, J lost 4 bases, and 7 bases stayed unmatched. The CDR3 bases are TGCGCCAGCAGCTGGGGACCGACAGGGTACGAGCAGTACTTC. It is translated as CASSWGPTGYEQYF.

The chain joins TRBV13 to TRBJ2-1, with D perhaps assigned TRBD1 or TRBD2 (6 bases each). The CDR3 length is 14 residues. Germline values: CDR1 PRHDT, CDR2 FYEKMQ (reference sequence). V was shortened by 1 base and J by 8 bases, with 12 bases between the two germline ends. The CDR3 sequence: CASSLERAGDEQFF. DNA for the CDR3: TGTGCCAGCAGCTTAGAGCGGGCAGGGGATGAGCAGTTCTTC.

The chain combines TRBV5-8 with TRBJ1-1, with TRBD1 as a possible D gene (5 bases). Trimming removed 4 bases from V and 1 base from J, with 14 bases in between. Germline V CDR1 and CDR2: SGHTS, YDEGEE. The CDR3 contains 15 residues. The CDR3 spells CASSLRGRANTEAFF. For the CDR3, the DNA is TGTGCCAGCAGCCTTAGGGGCAGGGCGAACACTGAAGCTTTCTTT.

The chain couples TRBV7-8 to TRBJ2-7, with no clear D. The V gene lost 7 bases and the J gene lost 0 bases, with 16 bases spanning the gap. The CDR3 is 15 residues long. CDR1 is SGHVS and CDR2 is FQNEAQ in the germline V gene. CDR3 amino acids: CASTHEAAPSYEQYF. The CDR3 nucleotides are TGTGCCAGCACCCATGAGGCGGCACCCTCCTACGAGCAGTACTTC. Full variable domain (missing parts from reference TRBV7-8 and TRBJ2-7): GAGVSQSPRYKVAKRGQDVALRCDPISGHVSLFWYQQALGQGPEFLTYFQNEAQLDKSGLPSDRFFAERPEGSVSTLKIQRTQQEDSAVYLCASTHEAAPSYEQYFGPGTRLTVT.

This chain joins TRBV10-3 and TRBJ2-1; the D gene could be TRBD1 or TRBD2 (6 bases each). Trimming left V 4 bases short and J 7 bases short, with 14 bases between. Germline values: CDR1 ENHRY, CDR2 SYGVKD. The CDR3 runs to 14 residues. The CDR3 protein is CAISVGGKGNEQFF. The CDR3, as DNA: TGTGCCATCAGTGTAGGGGGGAAGGGTAATGAGCAGTTCTTC.

The rearrangement joins TRBV6-5 to TRBJ1-5; 8 positions agree with TRBD1. CDR3 size: 14 residues. Trimming cost V 4 bases and J 6 bases; bases outside gene matches: 5. Germline CDR1 reads MNHEY; CDR2 reads SVGAGI. The CDR3 spells CASSSPGGAQPQHF. The CDR3 DNA is TGTGCCAGCAGTTCTCCAGGGGGCGCTCAGCCCCAGCATTTT.

The chain couples TRBV7-2 to TRBJ2-2, with D perhaps TRBD1 (5 bases). The V gene lost 3 bases and the J gene lost 8 bases, with 10 bases spanning the gap. Looked up from germline, CDR1 is SGHTA and CDR2 is FQGNSA. This CDR3 has 13 amino acids. In DNA, the CDR3 is TGTGCCAGCAGCTTTCTGCAGGGTGGGGAGCTGTTTTTT. Protein: CASSFLQGGELFF.

V usage is TRBV24-1 and J usage is TRBJ1-2; D gene uncertain. Germline lookup yields CDR1 KGHDR and CDR2 SFDVKD. This CDR3 is 14 amino acids long. With 5 bases removed from V and 2 bases from J, the gap between germline ends came to 11 bases. Here the CDR3 DNA reads TGTGCCACCAGTGCCCTCCCCTCGAACTATGGCTACACCTTC. Amino acids: CATSALPSNYGYTF.

This clone was picked up one time. The CDR3 DNA follows: TGTGCTAGTGGTCCCGGACAGGGGGGCAGAGATGAGCAGTTCTTC. It codes for CASGPGQGGRDEQFF. The rearrangement joins TRBV12-5 to TRBJ2-1, with 10 bases lining up with TRBD1. The CDR3 has 15 amino acids. Per the germline V gene, CDR1 is LGHNT and CDR2 is FRNRAP. The V gene end was trimmed by 5 bases and the J gene end by 8 bases; junction bases not matched to a gene: 9.

J is TRBJ1-6 and V is TRBV4-2, with 10 bases lining up with TRBD1. Germline V CDR1 and CDR2: LGHNA, YNFKEQ. With 7 bases clipped from V and 10 bases from J, the junction kept 4 bases outside the gene matches. The CDR3 loop spans 13 amino acids. This CDR3 reads CASTGQGRSPLHF. The CDR3, as DNA: TGTGCCAGCACGGGACAGGGGAGATCACCCCTCCACTTT.

V gene TRBV6-5 combines with J gene TRBJ1-1; D remains ambiguous. This CDR3 region has 12 residues. Germline CDR1 MNHEY, CDR2 SVGAGI. V shed 6 bases and J shed 0 bases, with 5 bases lying between them. The CDR3 nucleotides read TGTGCCAGCAGCCAAATGAACACTGAAGCTTTCTTT. It specifies CASSQMNTEAFF.

V and J are TRBV3-1 (or the pseudogene TRBV3-2) and TRBJ1-5, with D maybe TRBD1 (5 bases). Per germline, CDR1 LGHDT and CDR2 YNNKEL (reference sequence). With 1 base removed from V and 6 bases from J, the gap between germline ends came to 13 bases. CDR3 length: 15 amino acids. The CDR3 sequence: CASSQVVGAPQPQHF. For the CDR3, the DNA is TGTGCCAGCAGCCAAGTAGTAGGGGCGCCTCAGCCCCAGCATTTT.

The rearrangement links TRBV7-9 to TRBJ2-1; TRBD2 matches at 15 bases. The V gene end was trimmed by 3 bases and the J gene end by 1 base; junction bases not matched to a gene: 4. The germline V gene has CDR1 SEHNR and CDR2 FQNEAQ (reference sequence). This CDR3 region has 18 residues. The CDR3 region has the DNA TGTGCCAGCAGCTTCCCCGGGACTAGCGGGAGGTCCTACAATGAGCAGTTCTTC. Residues: CASSFPGTSGRSYNEQFF.

The chain joins TRBV5-1 to TRBJ2-6; TRBD2 matches at 9 bases. V lost 4 bases, J lost 0 bases, and 11 bases stayed unmatched. The CDR3 has 19 amino acids. Germline loops: CDR1 SGHRS, CDR2 YFSETQ. CDR3 coding DNA: TGCGCCAGCAGCACTCCCGAGCGGGAGGCCCACTCTGGGGCCAACGTCCTGACTTTC. Protein: CASSTPEREAHSGANVLTF.

The V and J genes are TRBV28 and TRBJ1-5, with a tentative D call TRBD1 (6 bases). Deletions cut 3 bases from V and 0 bases from J, with 9 bases between. This CDR3 is 15 amino acids long. Looked up from germline, CDR1 is MDHEN and CDR2 is SYDVKM. Here the CDR3 DNA reads TGTGCCAGCAGTTTTCCGGACAGTAGCAATCAGCCCCAGCATTTT. It specifies CASSFPDSSNQPQHF.

This clone has only one observation. The chain carries TRBV11-3 and TRBJ1-1; 10 bases line up with TRBD1. The germline gives CDR1 SGHNT, CDR2 YENEEA. The CDR3 is made up of 16 amino acids. The junction had 7 bases not matched to a gene; V was cut back by 5 bases and J by 1 base. The CDR3 DNA reads TGTGCCAGCAGCGCGGGACAGGGGTATTCGAACACTGAAGCTTTCTTT. Protein sequence: CASSAGQGYSNTEAFF.